This T cell receptor (beta chain) was obtained from a study of cytomegalovirus exposure and HLA in healthy donors. As concerns this clone: A junction boundary mismatches the germline segment, possibly from a read error.

Primers included in the PCR were 60 Vbeta and 13 Jbeta primers. Assay used: immunoSEQ multiplex PCR; TCRdb lists only in-frame clones, some missing. There are around 160,000 clones in the sample; 60% to 85% occur only once, and more than 10% lies in the top ten. The source material was PBMCs. The sequence was collected from a man between 40 and 49 years old in good health and CMV-seropositive.

For the CDR3, the DNA is TGTGCCAGCAGCTTCAGGAGGGAGTATTTCTCTGGGGCCAACGGCCTGACTTTC. Encoded protein: CASSFRREYFSGANGLTF. This sequence joins TRBV5-6 and TRBJ2-6, with D possibly matching TRBD2 (6 bases). Germline lookup yields CDR1 SGHDT and CDR2 YYEEEE. The CDR3 length is 18 residues.